This TCR beta chain comes out of a study of blood T cell repertoires in COVID-19. Across the whole study: Italy, Spain and the United States were the sources of the convalescent and acute COVID-19 samples. The cDNA or gDNA used as material had been derived from T cells, B-cell-depleted T cells, or PBMCs.

This clone appeared many times. Germline CDR1 and CDR2: LNHDA and SQIVND (reference sequence). V dropped 3 bases and J dropped 5 bases, with 13 bases sitting between them. The CDR3 loop spans 14 amino acids. The authors' processing: Reference gene primers were amplified, and this amplification served to estimate nucleated cell counts. Clones were sequenced by immunoSEQ multiplex PCR, and TCRdb holds only the in-frame ones, with some missing. Clone size and V and J calls were adopted from that table, with D and trimming inferred from the DNA. The table records about 110,000 clones, about 80% of them present only once.

V gene TRBV19 combines with J gene TRBJ1-2; possible D gene TRBD1, 5 bases. Sequences were obtained from peripheral blood. The sequence was collected from a man in his 70s with acute or convalescent COVID-19. The CDR3 nucleotides are TGTGCCAGTAGTATCACGGCAGGGCCGTATGGCTACACCTTC. Translating gives CASSITAGPYGYTF.